This T cell receptor (beta chain) was observed in a study of monozygotic twins with inflammatory bowel disease. Findings and caveats of the study: Patient repertoires may carry noise from differing immunosuppressive treatments. Possibly because of limited power, concordant and discordant twins showed no difference in repertoire similarity.

About this clonotype: As yet, its antigen is unknown.

An amount of roughly 4,000 ng of total RNA was used for each TCR library. A template switching step added UMIs, each with a 6-nucleotide sample barcode. TCRdb re-called the 5' RACE reads and catalogs CDR3 proteins one per entry, DNA excluded. This table lists about 420,000 distinct CDR3 sequences. The length of the CDR3 is 12 residues. The germline V gene has CDR1 MDHEN and CDR2 SYDVKM. Sample: blood. The sequence was obtained from a human donor with ulcerative colitis or Crohn's disease, or a healthy co-twin of an affected twin (not recorded which). This sequence joins TRBV28 and TRBJ1-2. The CDR3 is CASDAGLDGYTF.